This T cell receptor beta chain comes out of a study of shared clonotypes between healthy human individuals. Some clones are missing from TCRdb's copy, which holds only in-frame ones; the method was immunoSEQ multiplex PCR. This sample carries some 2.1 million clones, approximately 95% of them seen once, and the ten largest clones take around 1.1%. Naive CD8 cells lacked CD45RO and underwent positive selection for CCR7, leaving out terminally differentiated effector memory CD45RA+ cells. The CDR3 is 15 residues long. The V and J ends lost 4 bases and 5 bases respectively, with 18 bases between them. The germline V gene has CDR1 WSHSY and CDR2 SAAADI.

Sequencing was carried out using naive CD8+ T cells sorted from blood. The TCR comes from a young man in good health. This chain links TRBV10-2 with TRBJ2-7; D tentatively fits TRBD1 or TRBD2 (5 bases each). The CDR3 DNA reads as TGCGCCAGCAGTGCAAGAGAGGGGTTCGGTGACGAGCAGTACTTC. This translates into CASSAREGFGDEQYF.